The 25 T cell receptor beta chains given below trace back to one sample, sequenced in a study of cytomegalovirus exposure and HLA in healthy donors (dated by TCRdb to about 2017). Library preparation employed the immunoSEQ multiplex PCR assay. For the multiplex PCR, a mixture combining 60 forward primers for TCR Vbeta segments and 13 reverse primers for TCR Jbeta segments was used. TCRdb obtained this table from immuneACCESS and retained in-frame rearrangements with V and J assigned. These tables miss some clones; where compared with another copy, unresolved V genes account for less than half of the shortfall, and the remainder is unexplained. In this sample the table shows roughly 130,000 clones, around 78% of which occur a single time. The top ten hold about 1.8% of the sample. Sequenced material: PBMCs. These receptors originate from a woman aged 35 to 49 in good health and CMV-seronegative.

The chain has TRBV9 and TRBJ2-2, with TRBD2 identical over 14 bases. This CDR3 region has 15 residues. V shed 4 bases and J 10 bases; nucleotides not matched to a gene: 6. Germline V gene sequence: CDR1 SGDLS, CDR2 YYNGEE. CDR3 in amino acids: CASSPRTSGGTELFF. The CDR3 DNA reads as TGTGCCAGCAGCCCCCGGACTAGCGGGGGGACGGAGCTGTTTTTT.

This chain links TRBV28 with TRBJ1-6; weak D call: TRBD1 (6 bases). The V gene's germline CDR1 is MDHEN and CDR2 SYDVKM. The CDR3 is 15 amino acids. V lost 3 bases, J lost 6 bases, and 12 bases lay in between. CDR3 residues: CASSLGGRSNSPLHF. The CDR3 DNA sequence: TGTGCCAGCAGTTTGGGGGGGCGAAGTAATTCACCCCTCCACTTT.

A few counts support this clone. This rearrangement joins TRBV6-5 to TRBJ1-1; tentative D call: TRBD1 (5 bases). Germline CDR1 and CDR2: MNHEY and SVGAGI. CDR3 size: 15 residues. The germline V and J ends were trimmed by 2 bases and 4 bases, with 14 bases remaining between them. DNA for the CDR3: TGTGCCAGCAGTTACGAGCCGAGGAGGGGCACTGAAGCTTTCTTT. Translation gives CASSYEPRRGTEAFF.

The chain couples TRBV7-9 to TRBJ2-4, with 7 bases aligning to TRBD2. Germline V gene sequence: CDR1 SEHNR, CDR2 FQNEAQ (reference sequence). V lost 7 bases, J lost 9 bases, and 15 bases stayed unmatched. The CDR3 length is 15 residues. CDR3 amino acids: CASTLGSGEGGIQYF. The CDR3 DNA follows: TGTGCCAGCACCTTGGGGTCTGGGGAGGGTGGCATTCAGTACTTC. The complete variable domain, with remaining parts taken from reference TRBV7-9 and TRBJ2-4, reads DTGVSQNPRHKITKRGQNVTFRCDPISEHNRLYWYRQTLGQGPEFLTYFQNEAQLEKSRLLSDRFSAERPKGSFSTLEIQRTEQGDSAMYLCASTLGSGEGGIQYFGAGTRLSVL.

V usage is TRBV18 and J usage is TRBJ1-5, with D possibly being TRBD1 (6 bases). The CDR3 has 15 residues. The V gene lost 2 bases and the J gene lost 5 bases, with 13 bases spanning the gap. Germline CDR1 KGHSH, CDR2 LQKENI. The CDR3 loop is CASSPGTGLHQPQHF. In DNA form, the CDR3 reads TGTGCCAGCTCACCAGGAACAGGGTTGCATCAGCCCCAGCATTTT.

Here the CDR3 reads CASSVVSGTGELFF. DNA of the CDR3: TGTGCCAGCAGCGTAGTTTCAGGCACCGGGGAGCTGTTTTTT. V usage is TRBV9 and J usage is TRBJ2-2; D not certain. CDR3 length equals 14 residues. The germline gives CDR1 SGDLS, CDR2 YYNGEE. Trimming removed 0 bases from V and 4 bases from J, with 7 bases in between.

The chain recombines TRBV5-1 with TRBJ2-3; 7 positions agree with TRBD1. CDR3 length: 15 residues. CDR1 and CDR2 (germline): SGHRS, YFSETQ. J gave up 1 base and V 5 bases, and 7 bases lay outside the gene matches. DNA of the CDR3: TGCGCCAGCAGTCTTGACAGGGAACGCACAGATACGCAGTATTTT. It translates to CASSLDRERTDTQYF.

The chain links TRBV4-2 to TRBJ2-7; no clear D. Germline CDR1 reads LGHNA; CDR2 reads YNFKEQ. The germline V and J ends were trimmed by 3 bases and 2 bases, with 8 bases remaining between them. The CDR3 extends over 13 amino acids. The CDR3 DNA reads TGTGCCAGCAGCCACGCACAAGCCTACGAGCAGTACTTC. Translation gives CASSHAQAYEQYF.

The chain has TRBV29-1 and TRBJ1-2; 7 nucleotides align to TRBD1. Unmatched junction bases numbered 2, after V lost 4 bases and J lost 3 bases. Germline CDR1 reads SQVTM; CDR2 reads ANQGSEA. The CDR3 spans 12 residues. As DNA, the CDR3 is TGCAGCGTTGGGGACAGAGACTATGGCTACACCTTC. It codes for CSVGDRDYGYTF.

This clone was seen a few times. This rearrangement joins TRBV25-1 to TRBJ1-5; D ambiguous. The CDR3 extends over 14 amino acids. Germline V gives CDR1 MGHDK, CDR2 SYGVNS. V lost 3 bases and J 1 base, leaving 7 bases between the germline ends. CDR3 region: CASSEVHSNQPQHF. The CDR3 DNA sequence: TGTGCCAGCAGTGAGGTACACAGCAATCAGCCCCAGCATTTT.

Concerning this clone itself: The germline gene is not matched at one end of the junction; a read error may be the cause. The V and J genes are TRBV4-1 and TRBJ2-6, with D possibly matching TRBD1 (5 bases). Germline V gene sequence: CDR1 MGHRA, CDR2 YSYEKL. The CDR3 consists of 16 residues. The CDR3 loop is CASSQDESSGANGLTF. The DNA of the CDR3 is TGCGCCAGCAGCCAAGATGAAAGCTCTGGGGCCAACGGCCTGACTTTC.

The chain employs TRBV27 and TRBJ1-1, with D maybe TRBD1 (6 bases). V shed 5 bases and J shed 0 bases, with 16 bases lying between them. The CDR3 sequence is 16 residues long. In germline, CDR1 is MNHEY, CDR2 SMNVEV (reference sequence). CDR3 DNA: TGTGCCAGCAGTGATCGGGGGGGCAGAATGAACACTGAAGCTTTCTTT. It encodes CASSDRGGRMNTEAFF.

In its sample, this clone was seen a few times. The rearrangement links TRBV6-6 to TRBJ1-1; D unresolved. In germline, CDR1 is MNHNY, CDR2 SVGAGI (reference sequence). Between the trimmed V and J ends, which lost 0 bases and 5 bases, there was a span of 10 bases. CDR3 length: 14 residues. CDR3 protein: CASSYSTGRTEAFF. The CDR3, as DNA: TGTGCCAGCAGTTACTCTACGGGGAGGACTGAAGCTTTCTTT.

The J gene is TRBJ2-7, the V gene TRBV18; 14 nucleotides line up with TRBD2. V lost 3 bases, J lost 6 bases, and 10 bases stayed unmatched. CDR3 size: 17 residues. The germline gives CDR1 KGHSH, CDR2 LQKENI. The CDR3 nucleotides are TGTGCCAGCTCACCTCGACTAGCGGGAGGGCCAGACGGCGAGCAGTACTTC. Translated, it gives CASSPRLAGGPDGEQYF. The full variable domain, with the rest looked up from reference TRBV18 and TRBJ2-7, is NAGVMQNPRHLVRRRGQEARLRCSPMKGHSHVYWYRQLPEEGLKFMVYLQKENIIDESGMPKERFSAEFPKEGPSILRIQQVVRGDSAAYFCASSPRLAGGPDGEQYFGPGTRLTVT.

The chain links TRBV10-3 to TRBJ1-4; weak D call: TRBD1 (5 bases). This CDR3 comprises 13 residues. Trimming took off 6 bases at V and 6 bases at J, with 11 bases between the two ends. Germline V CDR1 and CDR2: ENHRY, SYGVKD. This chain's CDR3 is CAIRAPRDEKLFF. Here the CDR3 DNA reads TGTGCCATCAGGGCCCCCAGGGATGAAAAACTGTTTTTT.

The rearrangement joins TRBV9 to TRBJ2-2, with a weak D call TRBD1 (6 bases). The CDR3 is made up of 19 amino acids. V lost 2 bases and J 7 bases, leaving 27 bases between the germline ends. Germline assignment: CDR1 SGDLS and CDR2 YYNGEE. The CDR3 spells CASSVRGQQDFLGVGELFF. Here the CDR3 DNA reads TGTGCCAGCAGCGTTCGGGGACAACAGGATTTCTTGGGTGTCGGGGAGCTGTTTTTT.

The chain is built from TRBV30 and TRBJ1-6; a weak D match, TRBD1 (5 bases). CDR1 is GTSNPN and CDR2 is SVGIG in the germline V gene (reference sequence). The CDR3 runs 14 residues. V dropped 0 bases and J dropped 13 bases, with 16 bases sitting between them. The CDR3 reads CAWSVPQGGRPLHF. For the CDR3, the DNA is TGTGCCTGGAGTGTACCCCAGGGTGGTAGGCCCCTCCACTTT.

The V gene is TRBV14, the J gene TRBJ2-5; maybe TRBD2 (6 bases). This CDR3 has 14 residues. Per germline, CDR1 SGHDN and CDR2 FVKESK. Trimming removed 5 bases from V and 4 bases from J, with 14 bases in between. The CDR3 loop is CASSSLGGTETQYF. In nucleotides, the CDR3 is TGTGCCAGCAGCTCACTCGGGGGTACAGAGACCCAGTACTTC.

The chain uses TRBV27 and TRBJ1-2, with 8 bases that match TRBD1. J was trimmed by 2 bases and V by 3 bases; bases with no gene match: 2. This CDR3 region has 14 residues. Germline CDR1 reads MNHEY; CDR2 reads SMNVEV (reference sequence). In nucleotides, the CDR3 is TGTGCCAGCAGTTTTCAGGGGGCAAACTATGGCTACACCTTC. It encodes CASSFQGANYGYTF.

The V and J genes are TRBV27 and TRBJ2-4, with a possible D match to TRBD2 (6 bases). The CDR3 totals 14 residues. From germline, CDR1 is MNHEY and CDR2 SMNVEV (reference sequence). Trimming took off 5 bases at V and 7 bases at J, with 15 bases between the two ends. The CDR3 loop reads CASSRKGLGNIQYF. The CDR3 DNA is TGTGCCAGCAGTAGAAAGGGACTCGGGAACATTCAGTACTTC.

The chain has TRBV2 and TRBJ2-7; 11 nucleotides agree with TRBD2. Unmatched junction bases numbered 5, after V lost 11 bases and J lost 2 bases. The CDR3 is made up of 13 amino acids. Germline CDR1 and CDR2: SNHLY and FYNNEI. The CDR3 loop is CAGMGLAAYEQYF. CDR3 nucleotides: TGTGCCGGCATGGGACTAGCGGCCTACGAGCAGTACTTC.

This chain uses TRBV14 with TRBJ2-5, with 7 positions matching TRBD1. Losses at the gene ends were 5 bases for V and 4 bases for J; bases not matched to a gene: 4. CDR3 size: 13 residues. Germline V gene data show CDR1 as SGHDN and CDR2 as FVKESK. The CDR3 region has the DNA TGTGCCAGCAGCTCCGACAGGGCAGAGACCCAGTACTTC. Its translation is CASSSDRAETQYF.

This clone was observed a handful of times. The CDR3 reads CASTSTGIYGYTF. The CDR3 bases are TGTGCCAGCACATCGACAGGCATATATGGCTACACCTTC. J is TRBJ1-2 and V is TRBV7-3; tentative D call: TRBD1 (6 bases). Germline V gene data show CDR1 as SGHTA and CDR2 as FQGTGA. This CDR3 comprises 13 residues. Trimming removed 7 bases from V and 5 bases from J, with 14 bases in between.

The CDR3 reads CASRPGSTRPGYTF. Written as DNA, the CDR3 is TGTGCCAGTAGACCGGGATCCACCCGGCCTGGCTACACCTTC. The chain joins TRBV19 to TRBJ1-2, with D uncertain. The germline gives CDR1 LNHDA, CDR2 SQIVND (reference sequence). CDR3 length equals 14 residues. Trimming pared 6 bases from V and 7 bases from J, leaving 18 bases between.

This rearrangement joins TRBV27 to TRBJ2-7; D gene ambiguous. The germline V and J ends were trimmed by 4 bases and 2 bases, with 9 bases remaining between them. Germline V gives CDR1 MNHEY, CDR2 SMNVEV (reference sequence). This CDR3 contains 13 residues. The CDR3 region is CASSWSVAYEQYF. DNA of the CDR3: TGTGCCAGCAGTTGGTCAGTTGCCTACGAGCAGTACTTC.